This TCR beta chain was identified during a study of blood T cell repertoires in COVID-19. Study background: Collection of acute and convalescent COVID-19 samples took place in the United States, Italy and Spain. PBMCs, B-cell-depleted T cells, or T cells provided the cDNA or gDNA that made up the material.

In the authors' methods: How many nucleated cells were present was estimated from reference gene primer amplification. Assay used: immunoSEQ multiplex PCR; TCRdb lists only in-frame clones, some missing. V, J and clone size are taken as reported in that table, and D and trimming were inferred from the DNA itself. Of about 340,000 clones listed, about 83% were seen once; the top ten hold 2.5% to 3.5%. The CDR3 extends over 15 amino acids. With 3 bases removed from V and 6 bases from J, the gap between germline ends came to 20 bases. The germline gives CDR1 GTSNPN, CDR2 SVGIG (reference sequence). Sequencing input: peripheral blood. This sequence originates from a man between 25 and 39 years old with active or convalescent COVID-19. The rearrangement joins TRBV30 to TRBJ1-1, with D perhaps matching TRBD1 (6 bases). The CDR3, as DNA: TGTGCCTGGAGCCCGGGTGGAGGGGGGGACGCTGAAGCTTTCTTT. Translation gives CAWSPGGGGDAEAFF.